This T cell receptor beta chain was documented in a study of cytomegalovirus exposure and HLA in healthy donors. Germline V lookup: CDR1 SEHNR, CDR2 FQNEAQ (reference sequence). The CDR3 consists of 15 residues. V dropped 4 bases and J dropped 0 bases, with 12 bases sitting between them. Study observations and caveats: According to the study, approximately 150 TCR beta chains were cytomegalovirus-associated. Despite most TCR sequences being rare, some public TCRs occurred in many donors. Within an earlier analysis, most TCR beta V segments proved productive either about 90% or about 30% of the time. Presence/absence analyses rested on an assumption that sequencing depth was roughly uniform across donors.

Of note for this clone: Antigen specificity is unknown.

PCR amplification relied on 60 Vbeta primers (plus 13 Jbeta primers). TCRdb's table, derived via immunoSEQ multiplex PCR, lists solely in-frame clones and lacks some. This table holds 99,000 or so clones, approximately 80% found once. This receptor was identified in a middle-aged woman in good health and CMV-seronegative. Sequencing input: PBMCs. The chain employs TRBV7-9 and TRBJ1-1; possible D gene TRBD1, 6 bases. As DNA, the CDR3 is TGTGCCAGCAGCTGGGAGGGGGTTATGAACACTGAAGCTTTCTTT. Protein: CASSWEGVMNTEAFF. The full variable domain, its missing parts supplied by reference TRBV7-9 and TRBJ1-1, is DTGVSQNPRHKITKRGQNVTFRCDPISEHNRLYWYRQTLGQGPEFLTYFQNEAQLEKSRLLSDRFSAERPKGSFSTLEIQRTEQGDSAMYLCASSWEGVMNTEAFFGQGTRLTVV.